The present TCR beta chain was sequenced within a study of blood T cell repertoires in COVID-19 (TCRdb year 2020). Looking at the study overall: Collaborator samples came from the United States, Italy and Spain and covered acute and convalescent phases of COVID-19. The prospective study material was composed of cDNA or gDNA derived from T cells, B-cell-depleted T cells, or PBMCs. The dataset comprised deeply sampled blood TCRbeta repertoires from subjects exposed to, actively infected with, or recovered from COVID-19. The repertoires were made available in a free public database intended to serve as a resource for research on the immune response to SARS-CoV-2. The samples were drawn from two sources: the first 160 participants of the ongoing ImmuneRACE study, and 950 to 1,500 subjects contributed by 6 global collaborators. A de-identified subject ID, COVID-19 status, age in years and sex were almost always included in the sample metadata. Where HLA class I and class II types were available, the types were taken from metadata supplied by the sample provider, not from assay-based typing. Results the study describes overall, beyond this receptor: How much clinical and demographic metadata was included differed by source and by participant, and the metadata was provided uncurated.

For this clone: Its antigen is not yet known. No much larger clone is present one base from it, and per-base qualities are unavailable.

The germline V gene encodes CDR1 SGHTA and CDR2 FQGTGA. The V end loses 5 bases and the J end loses 1 base, and a stretch of 8 bases separates them. The CDR3 goes from the cysteine to the phenylalanine over 13 residues. Only the CDR3 DNA stays, 39 bases, in frame from base 1. The collaborating institutions used their own protocols to collect whole blood in K2EDTA tubes. For TCRbeta analysis, collaborator samples were shipped as frozen whole blood, as isolated PBMCs, or as DNA extracted from either sample type. TCRbeta CDR3 regions were amplified from genomic DNA by means of the immunoSEQ Assay, a bias-controlled multiplex PCR. The paper's processing steps were these. The number of nucleated cells in each sample was estimated by amplification of reference gene primers within the assay. To quantify the absolute abundance of each unique TCRbeta CDR3 rearrangement, sequence reads were collapsed and filtered. Productive Simpson clonality was computed per sample as the square root of Simpson's diversity index over productive rearrangements. The immuneACCESS repertoire file appears here via TCRdb, limited to in-frame rearrangements. These files lack a portion of the clones; in checked studies, under half of the deficit traces to unresolved V genes, and the cause of the others is not known. Clonal size and the V and J genes are those of that table, whereas D and trimming came from the DNA. Recorded for this sample are some 120,000 clones; around 80% of them occurred a single time. More than 5% of the sample goes to the ten largest clones.

Sample: peripheral blood. This sequence was found in a man older than 75 with active or convalescent COVID-19. The rearranged chain carries TRBV7-3 and TRBJ1-1; no confident D gene assignment can be made. CDR3 region: CASSLTENTEAFF. The DNA sequence reads TGTGCCAGCAGCCTCACAGAGAACACTGAAGCTTTCTTT.